This is a list of T cell receptor beta chains from one sample in a study of shared clonotypes between healthy human individuals. Sequencing used immunoSEQ multiplex PCR; TCRdb keeps in-frame clones, though not all of them. The sample includes approximately 400,000 clones, roughly 96% of them seen just once. The sequenced material came from memory CD8+ T cells sorted from blood. These receptors were collected from a man aged 25 to 40 in good health. CDR3s leave out the opening cysteine and the closing phenylalanine or tryptophan.

TRBJ2-3 TRBV23-1 ASSWTSGRDTQY
TRBJ2-7 TRBV29-1 SVEVEGQEQY
TRBJ2-4 TRBV11-2 ASSLVPPGHVAKNIQY
TRBJ2-7 TRBV28 ASSSAGSYEQY
TRBJ2-3 TRBV19 ASSIGQGTDTQY
TRBJ1-1 TRBV4-2 ASSQDVGTTEAF
TRBJ2-4 TRBV6-6 ASSPYGGEKNIQY
TRBJ2-7 TRBV6-1 ASSIDRGNNLY
TRBJ1-1 TRBV29-1 SVNRDRTDTEAF
TRBJ1-5 TRBV5-6 ASSTTGQTNQPQH
TRBJ2-7 TRBV29-1 SAFSGGSAYEQY
TRBJ2-5 TRBV5-6 ASSFLNGEETQY
TRBJ2-4 TRBV7-2 ASSFGGKNIQY
TRBJ2-2 TRBV28 ASSLLYAGGPNGELF
TRBJ2-1 TRBV6-5 ASSYSKLAVYNEQF
TRBJ2-5 TRBV14 ASSPRLAGVETQY
TRBJ2-5 TRBV6-5 ASSSSGRTQETQY
TRBJ2-1 TRBV11-2 ASSLSLAGILGEQF
TRBJ2-5 TRBV4-2 ASSLFAVAGLRETQY
TRBJ2-1 TRBV25-1 ASSPPIGEGQF
TRBJ2-3 TRBV30 AWSVAFGDTQY
TRBJ2-3 TRBV4-1 ASSQLLGADTQY
TRBJ1-3 TRBV6-1 ASSDGQGRSGNTIY
TRBJ1-2 TRBV2 ASSVTGLGGYT
TRBJ2-2 TRBV7-3 ASSSELRDGELF
TRBJ2-5 TRBV19 ASSIGAGRTQY
TRBJ2-3 TRBV11-3 ATASLLRDTQY
TRBJ2-3 TRBV6-6 ASSLLGRLDTQY
TRBJ1-6 TRBV5-6 ASSLGDRGGSPLH
TRBJ2-7 TRBV30 AWSVWGVSYEQY
TRBJ1-1 TRBV5-5 ASSFRANTEAF
TRBJ1-1 TRBV7-2 ASSFQTGWNTEAF
TRBJ1-1 TRBV6-1 ASSDRGRPDPNTEAF
TRBJ1-1 TRBV5-1 ASSAEDRANTEAF
TRBJ2-7 TRBV4-1 ASSQPDSTYEQY
TRBJ2-1 TRBV6-4 ASSDRIGTGVNEQF
TRBJ2-5 TRBV4-1 ASSRRTIQETQY
TRBJ2-5 TRBV7-2 ASSLVLAGLQETQY
TRBJ1-6 TRBV5-6 ASSLAGDNSPLH
TRBJ1-3 TRBV7-9 ASSRGTAPTGNTIY
TRBJ2-2 TRBV5-1 ASSPWTTTAGELF
TRBJ1-2 TRBV4-2 ASSQEGTAINYGYT
TRBJ2-7 TRBV7-3 ASSRLAGGDEQY
TRBJ2-7 TRBV11-2 ASSLYGYEQY
TRBJ1-4 TRBV4-1 ASSQGSGRTNEKLF
TRBJ2-5 TRBV2 ASSAMAGVVKTQY
TRBJ2-7 TRBV5-1 ASSLVGGLSEQY
TRBJ2-3 TRBV5-1 ASSLRSKRGLTDTQY
TRBJ2-7 TRBV27 ATRRTSGIPRGSYEQY
TRBJ1-4 TRBV7-9 ASSTRQGTNEKLF
TRBJ2-7 TRBV10-3 AISDYSWDRRAYEQY